This TCR beta chain was identified in a study of T cell changes during pregnancy in multiple sclerosis. Profiling relied on immunoSEQ multiplex PCR, and the TCRdb table lists in-frame clones only, not all of them. This sample has around 70,000 clones, with over 80% found just once. The germline CDR1 and CDR2 sequences are MRHNA and SNTAGT. The CDR3 runs to 13 residues. V lost 3 bases to trimming and J lost 8 bases, with 11 bases between them. This sequence originates from a female donor with multiple sclerosis, enrolled in a pregnancy study. The material was peripheral blood, obtained before pregnancy. V gene TRBV6-4 combines with J gene TRBJ2-1; D ambiguous. This CDR3 reads CASSDSQTHEQFF. DNA of the CDR3: TGTGCCAGCAGTGATAGTCAAACCCATGAGCAGTTCTTC.